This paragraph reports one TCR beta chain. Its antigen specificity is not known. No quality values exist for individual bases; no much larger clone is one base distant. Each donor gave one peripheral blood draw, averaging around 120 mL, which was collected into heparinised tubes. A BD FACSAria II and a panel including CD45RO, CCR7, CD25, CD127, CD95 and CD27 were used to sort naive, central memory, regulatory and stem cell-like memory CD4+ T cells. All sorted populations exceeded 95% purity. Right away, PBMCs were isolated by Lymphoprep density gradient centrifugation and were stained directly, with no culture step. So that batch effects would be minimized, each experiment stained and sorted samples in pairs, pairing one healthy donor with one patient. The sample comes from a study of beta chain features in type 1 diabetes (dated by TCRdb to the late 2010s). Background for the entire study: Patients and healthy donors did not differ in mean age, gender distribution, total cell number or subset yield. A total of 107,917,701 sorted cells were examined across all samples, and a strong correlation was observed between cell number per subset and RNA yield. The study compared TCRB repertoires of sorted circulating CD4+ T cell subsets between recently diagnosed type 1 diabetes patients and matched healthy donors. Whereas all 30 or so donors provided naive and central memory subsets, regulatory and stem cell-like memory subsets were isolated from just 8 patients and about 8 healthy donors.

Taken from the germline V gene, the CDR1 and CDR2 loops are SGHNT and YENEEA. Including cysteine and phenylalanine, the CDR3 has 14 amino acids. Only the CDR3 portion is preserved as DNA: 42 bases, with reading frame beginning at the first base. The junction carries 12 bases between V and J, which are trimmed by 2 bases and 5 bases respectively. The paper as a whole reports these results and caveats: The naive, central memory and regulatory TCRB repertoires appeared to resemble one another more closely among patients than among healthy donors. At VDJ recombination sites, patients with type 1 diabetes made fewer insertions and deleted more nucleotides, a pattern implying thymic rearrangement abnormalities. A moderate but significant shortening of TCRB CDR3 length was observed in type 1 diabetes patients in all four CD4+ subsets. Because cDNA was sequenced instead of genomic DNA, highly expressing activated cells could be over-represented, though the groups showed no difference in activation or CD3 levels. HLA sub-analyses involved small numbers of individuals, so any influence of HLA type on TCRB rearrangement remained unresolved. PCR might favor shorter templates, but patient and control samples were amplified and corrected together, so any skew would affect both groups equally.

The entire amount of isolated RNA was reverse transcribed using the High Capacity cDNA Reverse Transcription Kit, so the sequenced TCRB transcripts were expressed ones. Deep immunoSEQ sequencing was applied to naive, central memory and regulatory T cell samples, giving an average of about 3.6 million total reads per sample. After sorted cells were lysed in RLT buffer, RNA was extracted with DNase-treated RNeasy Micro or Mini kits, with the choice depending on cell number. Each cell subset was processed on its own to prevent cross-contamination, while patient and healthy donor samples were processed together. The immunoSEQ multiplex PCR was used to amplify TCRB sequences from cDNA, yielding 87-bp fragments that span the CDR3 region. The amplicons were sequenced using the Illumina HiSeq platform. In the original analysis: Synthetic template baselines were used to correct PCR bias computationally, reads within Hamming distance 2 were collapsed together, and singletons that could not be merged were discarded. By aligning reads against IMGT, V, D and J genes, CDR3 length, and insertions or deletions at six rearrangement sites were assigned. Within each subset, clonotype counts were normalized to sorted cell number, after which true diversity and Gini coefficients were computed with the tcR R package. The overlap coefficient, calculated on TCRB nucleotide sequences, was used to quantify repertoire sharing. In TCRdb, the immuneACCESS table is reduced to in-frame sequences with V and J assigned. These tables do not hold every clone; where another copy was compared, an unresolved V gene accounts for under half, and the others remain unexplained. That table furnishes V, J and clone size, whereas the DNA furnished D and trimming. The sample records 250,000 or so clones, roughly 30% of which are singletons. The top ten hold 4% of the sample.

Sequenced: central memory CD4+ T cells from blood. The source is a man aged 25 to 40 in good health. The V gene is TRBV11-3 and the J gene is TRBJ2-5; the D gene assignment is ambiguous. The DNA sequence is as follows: TGTGCCAGCAGCTTAACAGCCAGTTCGGAGACCCAGTACTTC. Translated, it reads CASSLTASSETQYF.